A selection of T cell receptor beta chains follows, all from one sample in a study of T cell responses to AZD1222 COVID-19 vaccine. Clones were read by immunoSEQ multiplex PCR, and TCRdb kept only the in-frame ones, dropping some. This sample has roughly 150,000 clones, with 90% found just once. The material sequenced was peripheral blood, taken 28 days after the second AZD1222 dose. Every receptor here comes from an adult who received the AZD1222 COVID-19 vaccine. CDR3s include the opening cysteine and the closing phenylalanine or tryptophan. A D gene is named only where the DNA matches it firmly. Expanded clones get a size class; other rows say once, few or many, or leave the size out.

CASSYGTGASEAFF | TGTGCCAGCAGTTACGGAACAGGGGCCTCTGAAGCTTTCTTT | - | TRBV6-2/TRBV6-3 | TRBD1 | 14 | TRBJ1-1
CASRDIVRATEAFF | TGTGCCAGCAGGGATATCGTCAGGGCCACTGAAGCTTTCTTT | - | TRBV28 | - | 14 | TRBJ1-1
CSATVREEAFF | TGCAGTGCCACGGTACGGGAAGAAGCTTTCTTT | - | TRBV20-1 | - | 11 | TRBJ1-1
CASSPLGVGEGSYNSPLHF | TGTGCCAGCTCACCACTCGGGGTAGGGGAAGGATCCTATAATTCACCCCTCCACTTT | - | TRBV18 | - | 19 | TRBJ1-6
CASSLDVLGTGELFF | TGTGCCAGCAGCTTGGACGTATTGGGCACCGGGGAGCTGTTTTTT | - | TRBV5-6 | - | 15 | TRBJ2-2
CASSLYEDRGRDEQYF | TGTGCCAGCAGCTTATACGAGGACAGGGGGCGCGATGAGCAGTACTTC | - | TRBV7-2 | TRBD1 | 16 | TRBJ2-7
CASRRGVNVGEKLFF | TGTGCCAGCAGGAGAGGGGTAAATGTAGGTGAAAAACTGTTTTTT | - | TRBV7-9 | - | 15 | TRBJ1-4
CASRSDRSSYNEQFF | TGTGCCAGTAGGTCGGACCGAAGCTCCTACAATGAGCAGTTCTTC | - | TRBV19 | - | 15 | TRBJ2-1
CASQLLRGSGNTIYF | TGTGCCAGCCAACTCCTGAGAGGCTCTGGAAACACCATATATTTT | once | TRBV11-1 | - | 15 | TRBJ1-3
CASSYGTGGLTGELFF | TGTGCCAGCAGTTACGGGACAGGGGGTCTCACCGGGGAGCTGTTTTTT | - | TRBV6-5 | TRBD1 | 16 | TRBJ2-2
CASSETAQGLRNQPQHF | TGCGCCAGCAGTGAGACAGCACAGGGACTGCGCAATCAGCCCCAGCATTTT | - | TRBV10-2 | - | 17 | TRBJ1-5
CASSSTGNTGELFF | TGTGCCAGCAGTTCGACAGGGAACACCGGGGAGCTGTTTTTT | - | TRBV6-6 | - | 14 | TRBJ2-2